The clone carrying this T cell receptor beta chain appeared a few times. This sample stems from a study of blood T cell repertoires in COVID-19. Study at large: The United States, Italy and Spain provided the acute and convalescent COVID-19 samples. In each case, the material was cDNA or gDNA derived from T cells, B-cell-depleted T cells, or PBMCs.

This CDR3 comprises 14 residues. J was trimmed by 4 bases and V by 4 bases; bases with no gene match: 6. Germline V gene sequence: CDR1 LGHDT, CDR2 YNNKEL (reference sequence). Authors' data handling: Nucleated cell number was recorded as an estimate derived from reference gene primer amplification. The protocol was immunoSEQ multiplex PCR, while the TCRdb copy is restricted to in-frame clones and leaves out a portion. That table furnishes V, J and clone size, whereas the DNA furnished D and trimming. The data hold some 250,000 clones, with 88% observed a single time. The sequencing input was peripheral blood. The sequence was collected from a human donor in a cohort sampled during active COVID-19. The genes are TRBV3-1 (or the pseudogene TRBV3-2) and TRBJ2-7; 8 bases agree with TRBD1. Written as DNA, the CDR3 is TGTGCCAGCAGCCCCGGGACAGGTATTTACGAGCAGTACTTC. As protein: CASSPGTGIYEQYF.